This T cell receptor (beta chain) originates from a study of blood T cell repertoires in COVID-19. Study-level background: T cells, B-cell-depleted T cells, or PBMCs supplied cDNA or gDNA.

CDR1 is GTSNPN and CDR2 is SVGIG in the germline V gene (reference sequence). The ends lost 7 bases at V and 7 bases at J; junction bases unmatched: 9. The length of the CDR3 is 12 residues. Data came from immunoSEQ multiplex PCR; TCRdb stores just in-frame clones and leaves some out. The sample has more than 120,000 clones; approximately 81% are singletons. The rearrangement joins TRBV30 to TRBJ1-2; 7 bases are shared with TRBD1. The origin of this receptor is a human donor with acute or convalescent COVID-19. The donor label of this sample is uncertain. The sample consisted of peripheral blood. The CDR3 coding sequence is TGTGCCTCGACATATACAGGGGCTGGCTACACCTTC. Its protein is CASTYTGAGYTF. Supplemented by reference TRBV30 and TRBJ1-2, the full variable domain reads SQTIHQWPATLVQPVGSPLSLECTVEGTSNPNLYWYRQAAGRGLQLLFYSVGIGQISSEVPQNLSASRPQDRQFILSSKKLLLSDSGFYLCASTYTGAGYTFGSGTRLTVV.